Listed below are T cell receptor beta chains from one sample, sequenced in a study of blood T cell repertoires in COVID-19. The method was immunoSEQ multiplex PCR; TCRdb's version includes in-frame clones alone and lacks a portion of them. The repertoire holds a few hundred thousand clones, with more than 65% as singletons. Sequencing was performed on peripheral blood. The receptors stem from a woman aged 60-75 years with acute or convalescent COVID-19. Both conserved end residues are part of each CDR3. Fields, in order: CDR3 length, D gene, J gene, V gene, clone size, CDR3 DNA, CDR3 protein. A D gene is named only where the DNA matches it firmly. Clone size is given for some rows only: seen once, a few or many times, or a class if the clone is expanded.

>18|TRBD1|TRBJ1-5|TRBV6-2/TRBV6-3|once
TGTGCCAGCAGTTACTCCAGACGGGCGGACAGGGCGAGTCAGCCCCAGCATTTT
CASSYSRRADRASQPQHF
>13|.|TRBJ2-7|TRBV28|.
TGTGCCAGCAGTTTTCGGCAGGGAAACGAGCAGTACTTC
CASSFRQGNEQYF
>14|.|TRBJ1-2|TRBV9|once
TGTGCCAGCAGCGTAGCCGGGGGGGCCTATGGCTACACCTTC
CASSVAGGAYGYTF
>17|TRBD1|TRBJ2-6|TRBV3-1/TRBV3-2|.
TGTGCCAGCAGCAGCGGGACAGGGATTGCTGGGGCCAACGTCCTGACTTTC
CASSSGTGIAGANVLTF
>15|.|TRBJ2-7|TRBV7-2|.
TGTGCCAGCAGCCACGTGGCAGGGTCTAAGGACGAGCAGTACTTC
CASSHVAGSKDEQYF
>16|.|TRBJ2-3|TRBV4-1|.
TGCGCCAGCAGCCCCTGGGTGGAGTCGTACACAGATACGCAGTATTTT
CASSPWVESYTDTQYF
>14|TRBD1|TRBJ1-1|TRBV19|.
TGTGCCAGTAGTATTAGGGGGCTGAACACTGAAGCTTTCTTT
CASSIRGLNTEAFF
>13|.|TRBJ1-2|TRBV30|.
TGTGCCTGGGGCAGGGAGGGAAACTATGGCTACACCTTC
CAWGREGNYGYTF
>12|.|TRBJ1-3|TRBV12-3/TRBV12-4|.
TGTGCCAGCAGTTTGGGAGGGAACACCATATATTTT
CASSLGGNTIYF
>16|TRBD2|TRBJ2-7|TRBV4-3|.
TGCGCCAGCAGCCAAGATCTCATGACTAGCAGATACGAGCAGTACTTC
CASSQDLMTSRYEQYF
>11|.|TRBJ2-1|TRBV2|once
TGTGCCAGCAGTGAAGTCGGGGAGCAGTTCTTC
CASSEVGEQFF
>16|TRBD2|TRBJ2-1|TRBV28|once
TGTGCCAGCAGCCCGGCTAGCGGGGGTTTGTCGAGTAAGCAGTTCTTC
CASSPASGGLSSKQFF
>14|.|TRBJ1-1|TRBV18|.
TGTGCCAGCTCACCAGAACAGCTTAACACTGAAGCTTTCTTT
CASSPEQLNTEAFF
>12|.|TRBJ1-2|TRBV3-1/TRBV3-2|few
TGTGCCAGCCGGGACAAGAACTATGGCTACACCTTC
CASRDKNYGYTF
>14|TRBD1|TRBJ1-1|TRBV27|.
TGTGCCAGCAGTACGGGACAGGGTCTCACTGAAGCTTTCTTT
CASSTGQGLTEAFF
>17|.|TRBJ2-1|TRBV14|.
TGTGCCAGCAGCCCACCTTTTGCTAGCTACCGCTTCAATGAGCAGTTCTTC
CASSPPFASYRFNEQFF
>14|.|TRBJ1-4|TRBV5-4|.
TGTGCCAGCAGCTTGGACACAACTAATGAAAAACTGTTTTTT
CASSLDTTNEKLFF
>15|TRBD1|TRBJ1-2|TRBV5-5|once
TGTGCCAGCAGCTTGGCACAGGGGGCGCGGTATGGCTACACCTTC
CASSLAQGARYGYTF
>15|TRBD1|TRBJ1-2|TRBV6-2/TRBV6-3|once
TGTGCCAGCAGCTCCGGGACAGGGAACCGAGGCGGCTACACCTTC
CASSSGTGNRGGYTF
>13|TRBD1|TRBJ1-1|TRBV29-1|.
TGCAGCGGTGACAGGGCGTGGAACACTGAAGCTTTCTTT
CSGDRAWNTEAFF
>15|TRBD1|TRBJ1-2|TRBV6-5|.
TGTGCCAGCAGGGACCGGGACAGGGCTTTAGGAGGCTACACCTTC
CASRDRDRALGGYTF
>15|.|TRBJ2-1|TRBV4-1|.
TGCGCCAGCAGCCAAGCATCGGGGACCTACAATGAGCAGTTCTTC
CASSQASGTYNEQFF
>17|TRBD2|TRBJ2-5|TRBV2|.
TGTGCCAGCAGGGCATCCCGGCTAGCGGGGGACCAAGAGACCCAGTACTTC
CASRASRLAGDQETQYF
>16|TRBD2|TRBJ2-5|TRBV30|.
TGTGCCTGGAGACATATAGCGGGGGCGCTTCAAGAGACCCAGTACTTC
CAWRHIAGALQETQYF
>12|.|TRBJ2-5|TRBV7-9|.
TGTGCCAGCAGCTCCGTACAAGAGACCCAGTACTTC
CASSSVQETQYF
>16|TRBD2|TRBJ2-1|TRBV19|.
TGTGCCAGTAGTAGCGGGCTAGCGGGGGGCGGCAATGAGCAGTTCTTC
CASSSGLAGGGNEQFF
>15|.|TRBJ1-6|TRBV10-3|.
TGTGCCATCGCGGGAGCGAGCTCCTATAATTCACCCCTCCACTTT
CAIAGASSYNSPLHF
>14|TRBD1|TRBJ1-1|TRBV10-3|.
TGTGCCACCTTACCGACAGGGCAAAACACTGAAGCTTTCTTT
CATLPTGQNTEAFF
>11|.|TRBJ1-2|TRBV3-1/TRBV3-2|.
TGTGCCAGCAGCCAAGACTCCGGCTACACCTTC
CASSQDSGYTF
>14|.|TRBJ2-1|TRBV29-1|.
TGCAGCGTTGAAGATTTCGGGACCTACAATGAGCAGTTCTTC
CSVEDFGTYNEQFF
>15|.|TRBJ1-1|TRBV9|.
TGTGCCAGCAGCGTAGGGGGCGCAATGAACACTGAAGCTTTCTTT
CASSVGGAMNTEAFF
>14|TRBD1|TRBJ1-3|TRBV20-1|few
TGCAGTGCTAGTCAGGGGGCTTCCGGAAACACCATATATTTT
CSASQGASGNTIYF
>15|.|TRBJ2-7|TRBV21-1|.
TGTGCCAGCAGCAAAGCCCTAGGGGCCCGCTACGAGCAGTACTTC
CASSKALGARYEQYF
>13|.|TRBJ1-1|TRBV5-4|.
TGTGCCAGCAGCAATCAGTTGCGGACTGAAGCTTTCTTT
CASSNQLRTEAFF
>14|.|TRBJ1-2|TRBV4-1|few
TGCGCCAGCAGCCAAGGGGGGGCTAACTATGGCTACACCTTC
CASSQGGANYGYTF
>14|TRBD1|TRBJ1-2|TRBV11-3|.
TGTGCCAGCAGGCGTCGGGGACAGCTCTATGGCTACACCTTC
CASRRRGQLYGYTF
>14|TRBD1|TRBJ2-7|TRBV10-3|.
TGTGCCACCGTTGGGACAGGGAACTCCTACGAGCAGTACTTC
CATVGTGNSYEQYF
>15|.|TRBJ1-2|TRBV4-2|.
TGTGCCAGCAGCCGTACGACGGGAATGGTAGACGGCTACACCTTC
CASSRTTGMVDGYTF
>17|TRBD2|TRBJ2-7|TRBV5-1|few
TGCGCCAGCAGCTTGGCCGGGGGGTCGCGAGGGCTCTACGAGCAGTACTTC
CASSLAGGSRGLYEQYF
>13|TRBD1|TRBJ1-1|TRBV5-1|once
TGCGCCAGCAGCCTAAGGATCGACAGGGTAGCTTTCTTT
CASSLRIDRVAFF
>15|TRBD2|TRBJ2-5|TRBV20-1|.
TGCAGTGCTAGTCGCCTAGCGGGGGGATACGGGACCCAGTACTTC
CSASRLAGGYGTQYF
>17|.|TRBJ2-2|TRBV11-2|.
TGTGCCAGCAGCTTAAGTCGGCAGGGGCGGAACACCGGGGAGCTGTTTTTT
CASSLSRQGRNTGELFF
>13|.|TRBJ1-1|TRBV7-3|.
TGTGCCAGCAGCGTGGACAAGAACACTGAAGCTTTCTTT
CASSVDKNTEAFF
>14|.|TRBJ2-7|TRBV4-2|few
TGTGCCAGCAGCCACCCAGGACAGATATACGAGCAGTACTTC
CASSHPGQIYEQYF
>13|TRBD1|TRBJ1-1|TRBV5-4|.
TGTGCCAGCAGCTGGGACAGGGGAACTGAAGCTTTCTTT
CASSWDRGTEAFF
>12|.|TRBJ1-1|TRBV29-1|.
TGCAGCGAGACAGTCTTGAACACTGAAGCTTTCTTT
CSETVLNTEAFF
>14|.|TRBJ1-6|TRBV10-3|.
TGTGCCATCAGTGAGGAGGGCGCGAATTCACCCCTCCACTTT
CAISEEGANSPLHF
>14|.|TRBJ2-7|TRBV10-2|.
TGCGCCAGCAGTGAGTCTAGGACAGTCTACGAGCAGTACTTC
CASSESRTVYEQYF
>15|.|TRBJ1-1|TRBV6-2/TRBV6-3|.
TGTGCCAGCAGTTACCCGAAGAAGCGGGGGTCTGAAGCTTTCTTT
CASSYPKKRGSEAFF
>12|.|TRBJ1-2|TRBV3-1/TRBV3-2|.
TGTGCCAGCAGCGGGGGGAACTATGGCTACACCTTC
CASSGGNYGYTF
>12|.|TRBJ1-6|TRBV6-5|once
TGTGCCAGCAGTTATATAAATTCACCCCTCCACTTT
CASSYINSPLHF
>15|.|TRBJ1-2|TRBV29-1|.
TGCAGCGTTGAAGGACAGGATAGGGGTTTCTATGGCTACACCTTC
CSVEGQDRGFYGYTF
>12|.|TRBJ2-1|TRBV3-1/TRBV3-2|.
TGTGCCAGCAGCCGGGACAACAATGAGCAGTTCTTC
CASSRDNNEQFF
>14|.|TRBJ2-2|TRBV5-1|.
TGCGCCAGCAGCTCGACAGGGAACACCGGGGAGCTGTTTTTT
CASSSTGNTGELFF